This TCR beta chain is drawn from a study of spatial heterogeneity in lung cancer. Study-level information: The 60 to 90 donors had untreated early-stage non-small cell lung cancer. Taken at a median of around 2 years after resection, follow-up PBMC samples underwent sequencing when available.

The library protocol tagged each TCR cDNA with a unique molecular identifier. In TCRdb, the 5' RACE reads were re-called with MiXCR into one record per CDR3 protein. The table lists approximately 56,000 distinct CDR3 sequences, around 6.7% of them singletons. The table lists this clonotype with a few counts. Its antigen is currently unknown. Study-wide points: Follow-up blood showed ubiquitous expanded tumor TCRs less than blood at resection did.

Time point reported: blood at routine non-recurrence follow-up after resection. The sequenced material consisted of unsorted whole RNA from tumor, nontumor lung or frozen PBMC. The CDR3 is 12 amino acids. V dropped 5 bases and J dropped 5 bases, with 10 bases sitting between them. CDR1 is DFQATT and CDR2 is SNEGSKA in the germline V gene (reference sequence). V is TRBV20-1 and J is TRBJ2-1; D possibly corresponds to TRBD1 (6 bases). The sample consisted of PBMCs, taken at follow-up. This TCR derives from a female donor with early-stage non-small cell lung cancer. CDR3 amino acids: CSAPKGDNEQFF. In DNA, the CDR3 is TGCAGTGCTCCCAAGGGGGACAATGAGCAGTTCTTC.